Listed here are 10 T cell receptor beta chains from one sample, sequenced in a study of CD8 T cells in Susac syndrome. Reverse transcription used about 0.45 to 1 ug RNA and random hexamers. TCRdb recomputed calls from the immunoSEQ multiplex PCR reads with MiXCR, one row per CDR3 protein. Of approximately 190,000 distinct CDR3 sequences in the sample, 93% were seen once. Sequenced: CD4+ T cells from PBMCs. These TCRs come from a human donor in good health.

This clonotype appeared once. The genes are TRBV10-3 and TRBJ1-6; D remains ambiguous. Germline CDR1 and CDR2: ENHRY and SYGVKD. CDR3 length equals 14 residues. Trimming removed 0 bases at V and 11 bases at J, with 11 bases between. The CDR3, as DNA: TGTGCCATCAGTGAGTCAACCCCTCTAACACCCCTCCACTTT. Amino acid sequence: CAISESTPLTPLHF.

This clonotype was observed once. The chain uses TRBV28 and TRBJ2-7, with no clear D. From germline, CDR1 is MDHEN and CDR2 SYDVKM. The CDR3 runs 12 residues. Trimming shortened V by 6 bases and J by 4 bases, and 10 bases separated the two germline ends. CDR3 sequence reads: CASSPLPYEQYF. CDR3 DNA: TGTGCCAGCAGCCCCCTCCCTTACGAGCAGTACTTC.

The rearrangement joins TRBV5-1 to TRBJ2-6; possibly TRBD1 for D (5 bases). This CDR3 has 19 amino acids. Trimming shortened V by 4 bases and J by 0 bases, and 20 bases separated the two germline ends. Germline CDR1 is SGHRS and CDR2 is YFSETQ. The CDR3 loop is CASSPLQGPQSSGANVLTF. The CDR3 DNA sequence: TGCGCCAGCAGCCCTTTGCAGGGTCCACAGAGCTCTGGGGCCAACGTCCTGACTTTC.

This clonotype was seen a single time. This chain joins TRBV6-1 and TRBJ2-7; D uncertain. The CDR3 sequence is 15 residues long. With 6 bases removed from V and 0 bases from J, the gap between germline ends came to 15 bases. Germline CDR1 and CDR2: MNHNS and SASEGT. The CDR3, as DNA: TGTGCCAGCAGCCCCCTAGACTCGAGCTCCTACGAGCAGTACTTC. This encodes CASSPLDSSSYEQYF.

The gene calls are TRBV20-1 and TRBJ1-2; tentative D call: TRBD1 (5 bases). This CDR3 comprises 12 residues. Trimming removed 5 bases from V and 4 bases from J, with 11 bases in between. Per the germline V gene, CDR1 is DFQATT and CDR2 is SNEGSKA (reference sequence). CDR3 region: CSAQGRFYGYTF. CDR3 sequence (DNA): TGCAGTGCTCAGGGACGCTTCTATGGCTACACCTTC.

The chain joins TRBV3-1 to TRBJ1-1, with unresolved D. The germline gives CDR1 LGHDT, CDR2 YNNKEL (reference sequence). V dropped 0 bases and J dropped 1 base, with 9 bases sitting between them. The CDR3 covers 15 residues. CDR3 nucleotide sequence: TGTGCCAGCAGCCAAGATCGGGAAGAGAACACTGAAGCTTTCTTT. Translation: CASSQDREENTEAFF.

The chain is built from TRBV20-1 and TRBJ2-5; TRBD2 matches 10 bases. The CDR3 contains 16 residues. V gave up 0 bases and J gave up 4 bases; unmatched junction bases: 8. CDR1 is DFQATT, CDR2 SNEGSKA, per germline (reference sequence). The CDR3 here is CSARDSTSGVGETQYF. Here the CDR3 DNA reads TGCAGTGCTAGAGATTCCACTAGCGGGGTCGGAGAGACCCAGTACTTC.

This clonotype was seen once. The V gene is TRBV7-2, the J gene TRBJ2-3; D is unclear. The ends were cut back, 5 bases at V and 4 bases at J, with 16 bases in the middle. Germline CDR1 and CDR2: SGHTA and FQGNSA. The CDR3 is 15 residues long. In DNA, the CDR3 is TGTGCCAGCAGCCCTTTTCCTAAACCCGCAGATACGCAGTATTTT. Amino acids: CASSPFPKPADTQYF.

J is TRBJ2-3 and V is TRBV3-1, with D uncertain. Germline lookup yields CDR1 LGHDT and CDR2 YNNKEL (reference sequence). V lost 2 bases and J lost 6, with 15 bases in between. The CDR3 is 15 amino acids. The chain's CDR3 is CASSQMALPGDTQYF. The CDR3 coding sequence is TGTGCCAGCAGCCAAATGGCACTCCCCGGCGATACGCAGTATTTT.

The V and J genes are TRBV4-2 and TRBJ2-3; TRBD1 matches 8 bases. The CDR3 is 17 amino acids. The germline V gene encodes CDR1 LGHNA and CDR2 YNFKEQ. The V segment lost 0 bases and the J segment 7 bases; nucleotides outside the gene matches: 12. In DNA form, the CDR3 reads TGTGCCAGCAGCCAAGATTGGCCAGGGGGCACAATAAATACGCAGTATTTT. It translates to CASSQDWPGGTINTQYF.